A single sample is the source of the 28 T cell receptor beta chains below, sequenced in a study of T-cell memory formation after mild COVID-19. TCRdb reprocessed the 5' RACE reads with MiXCR, giving one entry per CDR3 protein. The table lists roughly 280,000 distinct CDR3 sequences, roughly 15% of them singletons, with 22% in the top ten. Specimen: PBMCs or a T cell subset sorted from them (not recorded which). These receptors all come from a young man who had mild COVID-19 (a few samples of this study predate the infection). Cell type and time point are not known.

This clonotype was observed a few times. The chain joins TRBV10-3 to TRBJ2-1; TRBD1 aligns across 11 bases. The CDR3 contains 15 residues. Germline CDR1 and CDR2: ENHRY and SYGVKD. J was trimmed by 6 bases and V by 3 bases; bases with no gene match: 4. The CDR3 bases are TGTGCCATCAGTGAAGTGGACAGGGGGCTCAATGAGCAGTTCTTC. It codes for CAISEVDRGLNEQFF.

This clonotype was seen a few times. The CDR3 loop is CASSQDGALTPNEQYF. The CDR3 nucleotides read TGCGCCAGCAGCCAAGATGGGGCCCTCACGCCCAACGAGCAGTACTTC. V usage is TRBV4-1 and J usage is TRBJ2-7; D is possibly TRBD1 (5 bases). V lost 0 bases and J 5 bases, leaving 17 bases between the germline ends. There are 16 residues in the CDR3. Germline CDR1 MGHRA, CDR2 YSYEKL.

J is TRBJ2-3 and V is TRBV20-1; weak D call: TRBD2 (6 bases). CDR1 and CDR2 from the germline V gene are DFQATT and SNEGSKA (reference sequence). V was clipped by 3 bases and J by 4 bases, with 14 bases between them. CDR3 length: 14 amino acids. CDR3 loop: CSARGGLGADTQYF. In DNA, the CDR3 is TGCAGTGCTAGGGGGGGACTGGGAGCAGATACGCAGTATTTT.

This clonotype was seen a few times. The rearrangement links TRBV4-3 to TRBJ2-3, with D maybe TRBD2 (6 bases). CDR1 is LGHNA and CDR2 is YSLEER in the germline V gene. This CDR3 has 16 residues. V dropped 0 bases and J dropped 1 base, with 11 bases sitting between them. This CDR3 reads CASSQDIQRGTDTQYF. CDR3 nucleotide sequence: TGCGCCAGCAGCCAAGACATCCAGCGGGGCACAGATACGCAGTATTTT.

This clonotype was seen only a few times. The rearrangement links TRBV20-1 to TRBJ2-7; D unresolved. This CDR3 comprises 14 residues. Germline CDR1 reads DFQATT; CDR2 reads SNEGSKA (reference sequence). Trimming removed 1 base from V and 3 bases from J, with 13 bases in between. The CDR3 DNA reads as TGCAGTGCTAGAGCCCCCTCGAACATCTACGAGCAGTACTTC. Residues: CSARAPSNIYEQYF.

V usage is TRBV7-3 and J usage is TRBJ2-7; 8 nucleotides match TRBD1. CDR3 length equals 15 residues. J lost 5 bases, V lost 3 bases, and 9 bases had no gene match. The V gene's germline CDR1 is SGHTA and CDR2 FQGTGA. This CDR3 is CASSFDRGGLNEQYF. CDR3 DNA sequence: TGTGCCAGCAGCTTTGACAGGGGAGGTCTGAACGAGCAGTACTTC.

V usage is TRBV7-2 and J usage is TRBJ2-5, with D perhaps matching TRBD2 (5 bases). V lost 2 bases and J lost 2, with 9 bases in between. CDR1 is SGHTA and CDR2 is FQGNSA in the germline V gene. The CDR3 is 14 amino acids. This chain's CDR3 is CASSLSAAQETQYF. In nucleotides, the CDR3 is TGTGCCAGCAGCTTATCAGCGGCTCAAGAGACCCAGTACTTC. Full variable domain (rest looked up from reference TRBV7-2 and TRBJ2-5): GAGVSQSPSNKVTEKGKDVELRCDPISGHTALYWYRQSLGQGLEFLIYFQGNSAPDKSGLPSDRFSAERTGGSVSTLTIQRTQQEDSAVYLCASSLSAAQETQYFGPGTRLLVL.

The chain uses TRBV7-3 and TRBJ2-7, with 8 bases identical to TRBD2. The V gene end was trimmed by 5 bases and the J gene end by 2 bases; junction bases not matched to a gene: 8. From germline, CDR1 is SGHTA and CDR2 FQGTGA. The CDR3 is 15 residues long. The CDR3 DNA sequence: TGTGCCAGCAGCCCCGCCGGGGGGGGAACCTACGAGCAGTACTTC. This gives the protein CASSPAGGGTYEQYF. The entire variable domain, with the rest obtained from reference TRBV7-3 and TRBJ2-7, is as follows: GAGVSQTPSNKVTEKGKYVELRCDPISGHTALYWYRQSLGQGPEFLIYFQGTGAADDSGLPNDRFFAVRPEGSVSTLKIQRTERGDSAVYLCASSPAGGGTYEQYFGPGTRLTVT.

This clonotype has just a few counts. This chain joins TRBV14 and TRBJ1-2; D is unresolved. This CDR3 spans 11 amino acids. Trimming stripped 8 bases from V and 6 bases from J, with 10 bases between. Germline V gene sequence: CDR1 SGHDN, CDR2 FVKESK. DNA of the CDR3: TGTGCCAGCTGGTCTCGACATGGCTACACCTTC. Its protein is CASWSRHGYTF.

This clonotype showed up just a few times. The junction departs from the called germline gene at one end, perhaps through a read error. CDR3 residues: CASSIYQGVQETQYF. In DNA form, the CDR3 reads TGTGCTAGCAGCATTTACCAGGGAGTCCAAGAGACCCAGTACTTC. The rearrangement links TRBV7-7 to TRBJ2-5; either TRBD1 or TRBD2 may supply D (5 bases each). Germline V CDR1 and CDR2: SSHAT, FNYEAQ (reference sequence). This CDR3 is built from 15 residues.

The V and J genes are TRBV28 and TRBJ2-1; D ambiguous. Germline-derived CDR1 and CDR2 are MDHEN and SYDVKM. V shed 2 bases and J shed 5 bases, with 10 bases lying between them. The CDR3 runs 14 residues. In nucleotides, the CDR3 is TGTGCCAGCAGTTTAAACGCGGTAAACAATGAGCAGTTCTTC. Residues: CASSLNAVNNEQFF.

This clonotype was seen more than once but under ten times. The rearrangement links TRBV4-3 to TRBJ2-7, with D perhaps matching TRBD2 (7 bases). Germline CDR1 LGHNA, CDR2 YSLEER. The V end was cut by 0 bases, the J end by 2 bases, with 14 bases between. CDR3 length: 16 residues. DNA of the CDR3: TGCGCCAGCAGCCAAGATGTCGGGGAGGGGGCCTACGAGCAGTACTTC. Translating gives CASSQDVGEGAYEQYF.

This rearrangement joins TRBV18 to TRBJ1-6; the D is unclear. CDR1 KGHSH and CDR2 LQKENI come from the germline V gene. Deletions cut 3 bases from V and 1 base from J, with 4 bases between. This CDR3 has 14 amino acids. CDR3 in DNA: TGTGCCAGCTCACCTCCTTCCTATAATTCACCCCTCCACTTT. Translation gives CASSPPSYNSPLHF.

The sample holds a few counts of this clonotype. The chain recombines TRBV6-2 or TRBV6-3 with TRBJ2-7, with D tentatively TRBD2 (5 bases). Germline values: CDR1 MNHEY, CDR2 SVGEGT. The V gene lost 6 bases and the J gene lost 2 bases, with 14 bases spanning the gap. CDR3 length: 14 residues. CDR3 amino acids: CASSNTDGAYEQYF. CDR3 DNA: TGTGCCAGCAGCAACACGGACGGGGCCTACGAGCAGTACTTC.

In its sample, this clonotype was seen a few times. A much larger clone sits a single nucleotide away, making a read error possible. V is TRBV9 and J is TRBJ1-5; D gene ambiguous. V was trimmed by 0 bases and J by 5 bases, leaving 6 bases between them. This CDR3 is built from 13 residues. The germline V gene has CDR1 SGDLS and CDR2 YYNGEE. CDR3 sequence reads: CASSVDSDQPQHF. The CDR3 DNA sequence: TGTGCCAGCAGCGTAGATTCGGATCAGCCCCAGCATTTT.

This clonotype showed up just once. The chain joins TRBV7-9 to TRBJ2-1, with 8 bases identical to TRBD1. The CDR3 consists of 14 residues. V trimming: 5 bases; J trimming: 5 bases; junction bases outside the gene matches: 5. The germline gives CDR1 SEHNR, CDR2 FQNEAQ (reference sequence). The CDR3 loop reads CASSLQGADNEQFF. In nucleotides, the CDR3 is TGTGCCAGCAGCCTTCAGGGGGCCGACAATGAGCAGTTCTTC.

The chain joins TRBV12-5 to TRBJ1-1, with D uncertain. This CDR3 is 12 amino acids long. Trimming stripped 2 bases from V and 3 bases from J, with 4 bases between. Germline V gives CDR1 LGHNT, CDR2 FRNRAP. Written as DNA, the CDR3 is TGTGCTAGTGGTTTGACAGACACTGAAGCTTTCTTT. This translates into CASGLTDTEAFF.

This clonotype was observed a handful of times. This chain connects TRBV12-3 or TRBV12-4 to TRBJ2-3; tentative D call: TRBD2 (5 bases). Trimming cost V 5 bases and J 5 bases, with 11 bases left between them. The CDR3 sequence is 13 residues long. CDR3 DNA: TGTGCCAGCAGTCTGGGGAGTGAAGATACGCAGTATTTT. Translation gives CASSLGSEDTQYF.

J is TRBJ1-6 and V is TRBV6-5; a weak D match, TRBD1 (6 bases). CDR1 and CDR2 (germline): MNHEY, SVGAGI. Deletions cut 5 bases from V and 4 bases from J, with 9 bases between. The length of the CDR3 is 14 residues. This chain's CDR3 is CASSAQGYNSPLHF. DNA for the CDR3: TGTGCCAGCAGTGCACAGGGATATAATTCACCCCTCCACTTT.

This clonotype was observed many times. In nucleotides, the CDR3 is TGTGCCAGCAGCTTTAAATCCGGGAACACTGAAGCTTTCTTT. Translation gives CASSFKSGNTEAFF. This chain joins TRBV7-9 and TRBJ1-1, with no clear D. V was clipped by 3 bases and J by 1 base, with 9 bases between them. Germline lookup yields CDR1 SEHNR and CDR2 FQNEAQ (reference sequence). This CDR3 region has 14 residues.

The chain recombines TRBV10-3 with TRBJ2-3; 11 bases are a match to TRBD2. CDR1 is ENHRY and CDR2 is SYGVKD in the germline V gene. The CDR3 is 15 residues long. V dropped 6 bases and J dropped 4; count of bases not matched to a gene: 6. This CDR3 reads CAISSSGGAADTQYF. The CDR3, as DNA: TGTGCCATCAGCAGTAGCGGGGGGGCCGCAGATACGCAGTATTTT.

This clonotype was seen a few times. The chain combines TRBV29-1 with TRBJ1-1, with TRBD1 as a possible D gene (5 bases). The CDR3 consists of 14 residues. Trimming stripped 7 bases from V and 1 base from J, with 16 bases between. CDR1 SQVTM and CDR2 ANQGSEA come from the germline V gene. CDR3: CSGRPGGENTEAFF. The CDR3 coding sequence is TGCAGCGGCAGACCCGGGGGGGAGAACACTGAAGCTTTCTTT.

This chain connects TRBV20-1 to TRBJ2-7; D remains ambiguous. The length of the CDR3 is 11 residues. Germline V gene sequence: CDR1 DFQATT, CDR2 SNEGSKA (reference sequence). The V end lost 3 bases, the J end lost 3 bases, and 6 bases lay between the germline ends. Written as DNA, the CDR3 is TGCAGTGCTAGTAAGTACTACGAGCAGTACGTC. It specifies CSASKYYEQYV.

The V and J genes are TRBV6-2 or TRBV6-3 and TRBJ2-1; perhaps TRBD2 as D (6 bases). The CDR3 sequence is 16 residues long. The V and J ends lost 2 bases and 2 bases respectively, with 13 bases between them. Germline CDR1 and CDR2: MNHEY and SVGEGT. CDR3 sequence reads: CASSYGGVGTYNEQFF. For the CDR3, the DNA is TGTGCCAGCAGTTACGGAGGGGTCGGAACCTACAATGAGCAGTTCTTC.

This clonotype was recorded a few times. The V call is TRBV6-6, the J call TRBJ2-3, with D possibly matching TRBD2 (7 bases). The CDR3 has 15 amino acids. Per the germline V gene, CDR1 is MNHNY and CDR2 is SVGAGI (reference sequence). Trimming removed 6 bases at V and 7 bases at J, with 20 bases between. For the CDR3, the DNA is TGTGCCAGCAGCACTGGGGGGGCCGCGGCCAATACGCAGTATTTT. It specifies CASSTGGAAANTQYF.

This clonotype was observed a handful of times. The J gene is TRBJ1-2, the V gene TRBV12-3 or TRBV12-4; the D gene is possibly TRBD1 (5 bases). The V and J ends lost 5 bases and 5 bases respectively, with 9 bases between them. The CDR3 is 12 amino acids. This chain's CDR3 is CASSAGTYGYTF. The CDR3, as DNA: TGTGCCAGCAGTGCCGGGACTTATGGCTACACCTTC.

This clonotype was seen a handful of times. The genes are TRBV4-3 and TRBJ1-1; unclear D gene. Deletions cut 8 bases from V and 2 bases from J, with 12 bases between. CDR1 and CDR2 from the germline V gene are LGHNA and YSLEER. The CDR3 extends over 13 amino acids. In nucleotides, the CDR3 is TGCGCCAGCCGGAAAGCGATTAACACTGAAGCTTTCTTT. This sequence encodes CASRKAINTEAFF.

V is TRBV9 and J is TRBJ2-1, with TRBD1 identical over 7 bases. The CDR3 is 15 amino acids. V lost 2 bases to trimming and J lost 9 bases; unmatched junction nucleotides: 11. Germline V lookup: CDR1 SGDLS, CDR2 YYNGEE. CDR3 loop: CASSVEGAIPGEQFF. The CDR3, as DNA: TGTGCCAGCAGCGTTGAGGGGGCAATACCGGGTGAGCAGTTCTTC.